This is a list of T cell receptor beta chains from one sample in a study of CD8 T cells in ankylosing spondylitis. TCRdb processed the 5' RACE reads anew with MiXCR; each CDR3 protein has one entry. The sample carries fewer than 250,000 distinct CDR3 sequences, approximately 16% recorded once. Specimen: blood, either unsorted or a sorted T cell fraction (not recorded which). The receptor set was obtained from a male donor with ankylosing spondylitis. Each CDR3 is given with its conserved first and last residue. The D gene is left open where the match is weak. Expanded clones are given a class, and other clones once, few, many or no size at all.

D	V	J	size	CDR3	DNA
TRBD1	TRBV7-9	TRBJ2-7	.	CASSSFTGTGFSYEQYF	TGTGCCAGCAGCTCTTTTACCGGGACAGGGTTTTCGTACGAGCAGTACTTC
.	TRBV7-9	TRBJ2-7	.	CASSSPLASEQYF	TGTGCCAGCAGCTCCCCTCTAGCGTCCGAGCAGTACTTC
TRBD1	TRBV12-3/TRBV12-4	TRBJ2-7	few	CASSLQGFWSEQYF	TGTGCCAGCAGCCTACAGGGGTTTTGGAGCGAGCAGTACTTC
.	TRBV5-1	TRBJ1-1	.	CASSSREGGTEAFF	TGCGCCAGCAGCAGCAGGGAAGGGGGCACTGAAGCTTTCTTT
.	TRBV11-2	TRBJ1-2	few	CASSGMNVRGYTF	TGTGCCAGCTCCGGGATGAATGTACGGGGCTACACCTTC
.	TRBV7-8	TRBJ2-7	few	CASSFAGAVEQYF	TGTGCCAGCAGCTTCGCGGGGGCGGTTGAGCAGTACTTC
TRBD1	TRBV27	TRBJ1-5	.	CASSLGQHNQPQHF	TGTGCCAGCAGTTTGGGACAGCACAATCAGCCCCAGCATTTT
TRBD2	TRBV4-2	TRBJ2-1	many	CASSPSLAGGLYNEQFF	TGTGCCAGCAGCCCGAGCTTAGCGGGAGGCCTATACAATGAGCAGTTCTTC
.	TRBV12-3/TRBV12-4	TRBJ1-2	few	CASSPGTLGGYTF	TGTGCCAGCAGTCCTGGGACCTTGGGGGGCTACACCTTC
.	TRBV5-1	TRBJ1-3	.	CASSPDRSGNTIYF	TGCGCCAGCAGCCCGGACAGATCTGGAAACACCATATATTTT
.	TRBV12-3/TRBV12-4	TRBJ2-3	many	CASSFYRTDTQYF	TGTGCCAGCAGTTTTTACAGGACAGATACGCAGTATTTT
.	TRBV20-1	TRBJ2-1	once	CSAGRGDRSYNEQFF	TGCAGTGCTGGGCGGGGGGACAGGTCCTACAATGAGCAGTTCTTC
.	TRBV29-1	TRBJ2-7	many	CSVHQGYEQYF	TGCAGCGTTCACCAGGGGTACGAGCAGTACTTC
.	TRBV28	TRBJ1-5	.	CASSLMGRDDGRNQPQHF	TGTGCCAGCAGTTTAATGGGCAGGGACGACGGGCGCAATCAGCCCCAGCATTTT
TRBD1	TRBV7-9	TRBJ2-7	.	CASSLPTGGVNYEQYF	TGTGCCAGCAGCTTACCGACAGGGGGGGTTAACTACGAGCAGTACTTC
TRBD2	TRBV5-1	TRBJ2-1	.	CASSGDYSGGNEQFF	TGCGCCAGCAGCGGGGATTACAGCGGGGGCAATGAGCAGTTCTTC
.	TRBV27	TRBJ2-7	once	CASSLYGEGDEQYF	TGTGCCAGCAGTTTATATGGGGAAGGCGACGAGCAGTACTTC
.	TRBV5-6	TRBJ2-3	few	CASSLVPGRTDTQYF	TGTGCCAGCAGCTTGGTACCGGGACGCACAGATACGCAGTATTTT
.	TRBV12-3/TRBV12-4	TRBJ2-5	few	CASSLGEQETQYF	TGTGCCAGCAGCCTCGGGGAGCAAGAGACCCAGTACTTC
TRBD1	TRBV12-3/TRBV12-4	TRBJ2-7	many	CASSPGTGEVDEQYF	TGTGCCAGCAGTCCAGGGACAGGGGAAGTCGACGAGCAGTACTTC
TRBD1	TRBV5-6	TRBJ2-1	many	CASSLTGTGVDEQFF	TGTGCCAGCAGTTTAACCGGGACAGGGGTCGATGAGCAGTTCTTC
.	TRBV30	TRBJ1-4	.	CAWSAATDSGEKLFF	TGTGCCTGGAGTGCGGCGACCGATTCGGGTGAAAAACTGTTTTTT
.	TRBV12-3/TRBV12-4	TRBJ1-1	.	CASSLLQGWTEAFF	TGTGCCAGCAGCCTCCTACAGGGATGGACTGAAGCTTTCTTT
.	TRBV28	TRBJ2-1	few	CATVGLPTDWPYNEQFF	TGTGCCACCGTAGGATTACCGACTGACTGGCCTTACAATGAGCAGTTCTTC
.	TRBV3-1	TRBJ2-7	.	CASSQYTGSNTYEQYF	TGTGCCAGCAGCCAATACACCGGGAGCAACACCTACGAGCAGTACTTC
.	TRBV2	TRBJ1-6	.	CASTEPASYNSPLHF	TGTGCCAGCACAGAACCGGCTTCCTATAATTCACCCCTCCACTTT
.	TRBV29-1	TRBJ2-7	many	CSVAGESGGHYEQYF	TGCAGCGTTGCGGGTGAATCAGGGGGGCATTACGAGCAGTACTTC
TRBD2	TRBV7-2	TRBJ2-5	few	CASSYPGGYQETQYF	TGTGCCAGCAGCTACCCGGGAGGTTACCAAGAGACCCAGTACTTC
.	TRBV7-9	TRBJ2-7	many	CASSLATQPSYEQYF	TGTGCCAGCAGCTTAGCCACACAACCCTCCTACGAGCAGTACTTC
TRBD2	TRBV11-1	TRBJ2-3	.	CASSLPIGRERESTDTQYF	TGTGCCAGCAGCTTACCCATCGGGAGGGAGCGGGAATCCACAGATACGCAGTATTTT
.	TRBV4-3	TRBJ2-3	few	CASSQGLLGFVDTQYF	TGCGCCAGCAGCCAAGGGCTCTTGGGGTTTGTAGATACGCAGTATTTT
.	TRBV12-3/TRBV12-4	TRBJ1-4	.	CASSFVGVRYEKLFF	TGTGCCAGCAGTTTCGTGGGGGTACGTTACGAAAAACTGTTTTTT
.	TRBV9	TRBJ2-7	.	CASSTTTAGEQYF	TGTGCCAGCAGCACCACTACCGCCGGCGAGCAGTACTTC
TRBD2	TRBV3-1	TRBJ2-7	.	CASSPGTAGGGPYEQYF	TGTGCCAGCAGCCCTGGGACAGCGGGGGGTGGCCCTTACGAGCAGTACTTC
TRBD1	TRBV27	TRBJ2-1	.	CASGTGGFNEQFF	TGTGCCAGCGGGACAGGGGGCTTCAATGAGCAGTTCTTC
TRBD2	TRBV4-1	TRBJ2-3	.	CASSHWGLAGDMTDTQYF	TGCGCCAGCAGCCACTGGGGACTAGCGGGGGACATGACAGATACGCAGTATTTT
TRBD2	TRBV4-3	TRBJ2-1	many	CASSQDLAGGREQFF	TGCGCCAGCAGCCAAGATCTAGCGGGAGGTCGGGAGCAGTTCTTC
.	TRBV28	TRBJ2-3	.	CASSFYDFTDTQYF	TGTGCCAGCAGTTTTTACGACTTCACAGATACGCAGTATTTT
TRBD1	TRBV20-1	TRBJ1-1	once	CSAQDREVGEVFF	TGCAGTGCTCAGGACAGGGAGGTTGGTGAAGTTTTCTTT
.	TRBV7-9	TRBJ2-1	.	CASSISGEGTYNEQFF	TGTGCCAGCAGCATCTCCGGTGAGGGAACTTACAATGAGCAGTTCTTC
.	TRBV29-1	TRBJ1-3	few	CSVEVVGSLSTIYF	TGCAGCGTTGAGGTTGTAGGCAGCCTAAGCACCATATATTTT
.	TRBV4-1	TRBJ2-3	.	CASSQVQGPDTQFF	TGCGCCAGCAGCCAAGTTCAGGGCCCAGATACGCAGTTTTTT
TRBD2	TRBV5-1	TRBJ2-2	few	CASTHLAGGASGELFF	TGCGCCAGCACCCATCTAGCGGGAGGAGCATCCGGGGAGCTGTTTTTT
TRBD2	TRBV5-1	TRBJ2-2	.	CASSLTSGDTGELFF	TGCGCCAGCAGCTTGACTAGCGGGGACACCGGGGAGCTGTTTTTT
TRBD1	TRBV7-9	TRBJ1-4	.	CASSQTTGVYEKLFF	TGTGCCAGCAGTCAGACGACAGGGGTTTATGAAAAACTGTTTTTT
TRBD1	TRBV3-1	TRBJ1-2	.	CASSPLGTGGDYGYTF	TGTGCCAGCAGCCCCCTCGGGACAGGGGGGGACTATGGCTACACCTTC
TRBD1	TRBV27	TRBJ2-1	few	CASSAATGTANEQFF	TGTGCCAGCAGCGCCGCAACCGGGACAGCAAATGAGCAGTTCTTC
.	TRBV4-3	TRBJ2-2	many	CASSQSGPWAGELFF	TGCGCCAGCAGCCAATCCGGACCTTGGGCCGGGGAGCTGTTTTTT
.	TRBV29-1	TRBJ2-1	.	CSVIPPDHKDNEQFF	TGCAGCGTTATCCCCCCGGACCACAAAGACAATGAGCAGTTCTTC
.	TRBV5-1	TRBJ1-1	.	CASSLDQGGTEAFF	TGCGCCAGCAGCTTGGATCAGGGCGGCACTGAAGCTTTCTTT
.	TRBV28	TRBJ1-1	.	CASSNTWQGTEAFF	TGTGCCAGCAGTAATACCTGGCAGGGGACTGAAGCTTTCTTT
TRBD2	TRBV4-3	TRBJ2-7	few	CASSQDPLAGGPFVEQYF	TGCGCCAGCAGCCAAGACCCTTTAGCGGGAGGGCCATTCGTCGAGCAGTACTTC
TRBD1	TRBV5-1	TRBJ2-5	few	CASSFEGTGKREAQYF	TGCGCCAGCAGCTTCGAAGGGACAGGGAAAAGAGAGGCCCAGTACTTC
.	TRBV5-6	TRBJ2-1	few	CASNPPVNNEQFF	TGTGCCAGCAACCCTCCCGTGAACAATGAGCAGTTCTTC
.	TRBV20-1	TRBJ2-1	.	CSAREDGWGHEQFF	TGCAGTGCTAGAGAAGACGGGTGGGGTCATGAGCAGTTCTTC
.	TRBV5-1	TRBJ2-7	many	CASSFSSVQDSSYEQYF	TGCGCCAGCAGCTTTTCTTCCGTCCAGGACAGCTCCTACGAGCAGTACTTC
.	TRBV20-1	TRBJ1-1	.	CSARPHGEAVMNTEAFF	TGCAGTGCTAGACCTCACGGGGAGGCCGTTATGAACACTGAAGCTTTCTTT
.	TRBV7-4	TRBJ1-2	.	CASSLAPGVGTSVYGYTF	TGTGCCAGCAGCTTAGCGCCGGGAGTTGGGACATCTGTCTATGGCTACACCTTC
TRBD1	TRBV4-1	TRBJ1-2	.	CASRQTGGYGYTF	TGCGCCAGCAGGCAAACAGGGGGCTATGGCTACACCTTC